These 19 T cell receptor beta chains came from one sample sequenced in a study of cytomegalovirus exposure and HLA in healthy donors. Primers: 60 Vbeta forward and 13 Jbeta reverse. The method was immunoSEQ multiplex PCR; TCRdb's version includes in-frame clones alone and lacks a portion of them. The table lists 150,000 to 200,000 clones, approximately 71% of them singletons. The specimen sequenced was PBMCs. These receptors came from a man in his fifties in good health and CMV-seronegative.

Only one count was recorded for this clone. Here the CDR3 DNA reads TGCGCCAGCAGCCTCAGTCAGGGGGCGAATGGCTACACCTTC. Translating gives CASSLSQGANGYTF. The chain employs TRBV4-3 and TRBJ1-2; 8 bases are a match to TRBD1. This CDR3 is 14 amino acids long. The ends lost 4 bases at V and 6 bases at J; junction bases unmatched: 7. The germline CDR1 and CDR2 sequences are LGHNA and YSLEER.

This clone came up a few times. J is TRBJ1-5 and V is TRBV6-1; D possibly corresponds to TRBD1 (5 bases). CDR3 size: 15 residues. Germline CDR1 is MNHNS and CDR2 is SASEGT. The V gene lost 2 bases and the J gene lost 7 bases, with 15 bases spanning the gap. The CDR3 spells CASSERRGGPQPQHF. The CDR3 DNA reads TGTGCCAGCAGTGAAAGGAGGGGAGGGCCCCAGCCCCAGCATTTT.

Here the CDR3 DNA reads TGTGCCAGCAGCCAATCCGGGACAGGTGGACGTGGCTACACCTTC. This codes for CASSQSGTGGRGYTF. V usage is TRBV9 and J usage is TRBJ1-2; 8 bases align to TRBD1. Germline values: CDR1 SGDLS, CDR2 YYNGEE. This CDR3 spans 15 amino acids. V lost 4 bases and J lost 7; bases outside the gene matches: 12.

The chain is built from TRBV6-5 and TRBJ1-1, with D unresolved. Germline values: CDR1 MNHEY, CDR2 SVGAGI. V gave up 0 bases and J gave up 11 bases, with 7 bases separating them. This CDR3 is built from 11 residues. CDR3 DNA sequence: TGTGCCAGCAGTTACTCGTCCCAGGCTTTCTTT. It encodes CASSYSSQAFF.

This clone has just one count. The chain is built from TRBV19 and TRBJ1-2; 8 bases align to TRBD1. The CDR3 sequence is 15 residues long. J gave up 2 bases and V 4 bases, and 6 bases lay outside the gene matches. CDR1 LNHDA and CDR2 SQIVND come from the germline V gene (reference sequence). CDR3 region: CASSTPRDRNYGYTF. The CDR3 bases are TGTGCCAGTAGTACCCCCCGGGACAGGAACTATGGCTACACCTTC.

The rearrangement links TRBV5-4 to TRBJ2-5, with 12 bases fitting TRBD2. The length of the CDR3 is 15 residues. Trimming cost V 3 bases and J 4 bases; bases outside gene matches: 4. CDR1 is SGHNT, CDR2 YYREEE, per germline (reference sequence). Here the CDR3 DNA reads TGTGCCAGCAGCTCGACTAGCGGGGGAGTAGAGACCCAGTACTTC. Its translation is CASSSTSGGVETQYF. Using reference TRBV5-4 and TRBJ2-5 for the parts outside the CDR3, the full variable domain is ETGVTQSPTHLIKTRGQQVTLRCSSQSGHNTVSWYQQALGQGPQFIFQYYREEENGRGNFPPRFSGLQFPNYSSELNVNALELDDSALYLCASSSTSGGVETQYFGPGTRLLVL.

The rearrangement joins TRBV13 to TRBJ1-2; 10 bases align to TRBD1. The CDR3 has 15 amino acids. Trimming at V came to 6 bases and at J to 3 bases, leaving 7 bases not matched to a gene. Per germline, CDR1 PRHDT and CDR2 FYEKMQ (reference sequence). CDR3 amino acids: CASRSGTGAYYGYTF. In DNA, the CDR3 is TGTGCCAGCAGGTCGGGGACAGGGGCCTACTATGGCTACACCTTC. The full variable domain, with the rest looked up from reference TRBV13 and TRBJ1-2, is AAGVIQSPRHLIKEKRETATLKCYPIPRHDTVYWYQQGPGQDPQFLISFYEKMQSDKGSIPDRFSAQQFSDYHSELNMSSLELGDSALYFCASRSGTGAYYGYTFGSGTRLTVV.

The J gene is TRBJ2-3, the V gene TRBV11-2, with D possibly TRBD1 on 6 matching bases. CDR3 length: 15 residues. With 5 bases removed from V and 0 bases from J, the gap between germline ends came to 12 bases. Germline V CDR1 and CDR2: SGHAT, FQNNGV. DNA for the CDR3: TGTGCCAGCAGCGCACGGGACATAAGCACAGATACGCAGTATTTT. Its protein product is CASSARDISTDTQYF.

This clone was recorded a few times. The CDR3: CASSPGTVIPNQPQHF. As DNA, the CDR3 is TGTGCCAGCAGCCCGGGGACAGTGATCCCCAATCAGCCCCAGCATTTT. The V and J genes are TRBV7-8 and TRBJ1-5, with 7 bases lining up with TRBD1. The trim removed 5 bases at V and 3 bases at J, leaving 10 bases unmatched. The CDR3 length is 16 residues. The germline CDR1 and CDR2 sequences are SGHVS and FQNEAQ.

The rearrangement links TRBV2 to TRBJ1-5; D is ambiguous. Deletions cut 6 bases from V and 4 bases from J, with 7 bases between. Germline CDR1 reads SNHLY; CDR2 reads FYNNEI. The CDR3 runs 12 residues. In nucleotides, the CDR3 is TGTGCCAGCAGAACAGCAAATCAGCCCCAGCATTTT. It translates to CASRTANQPQHF.

In DNA form, the CDR3 reads TGCGCCAGCAGCTTGGATGGCGGCGATCAGCCCCAGCATTTT. This codes for CASSLDGGDQPQHF. This chain uses TRBV5-1 with TRBJ1-5; D remains ambiguous. This CDR3 is built from 14 residues. Trimming removed 0 bases at V and 5 bases at J, with 9 bases between. Germline CDR1 SGHRS, CDR2 YFSETQ.

The chain employs TRBV6-6 and TRBJ2-1; weak D call: TRBD1 (5 bases). V was cut by 6 bases and J by 0 bases, with 9 bases left in between. The germline V gene encodes CDR1 MNHNY and CDR2 SVGAGI (reference sequence). The CDR3 runs 14 residues. Here the CDR3 DNA reads TGTGCCAGCAGCCACAGGAGCTCCTACAATGAGCAGTTCTTC. Translated, it gives CASSHRSSYNEQFF.

This clone was observed a few times. This chain uses TRBV4-1 with TRBJ1-2; TRBD1 might be the D (5 bases). V was shortened by 0 bases and J by 5 bases, with 10 bases between the two germline ends. In germline, CDR1 is MGHRA, CDR2 YSYEKL. This CDR3 has 14 amino acids. CDR3 in DNA: TGCGCCAGCAGCCAAGATCGAGCAGGGTATGGCTACACCTTC. This encodes CASSQDRAGYGYTF.

A few counts support this clone. The CDR3 protein is CASSGTGGASGNTIYF. CDR3 bases: TGCGCCAGCAGCGGGACAGGGGGCGCATCTGGAAACACCATATATTTT. This chain joins TRBV5-1 and TRBJ1-3; 12 bases agree with TRBD1. V dropped 4 bases and J dropped 1; count of bases not matched to a gene: 3. The CDR3 is made up of 16 amino acids. CDR1 and CDR2 (germline): SGHRS, YFSETQ.

J is TRBJ2-3 and V is TRBV19, with 8 positions matching TRBD1. The CDR3 totals 14 residues. Germline V lookup: CDR1 LNHDA, CDR2 SQIVND (reference sequence). Trimming removed 8 bases from V and 1 base from J; junction bases left unmatched: 5. The CDR3 region has the DNA TGTGCCAGTCAACAGACAGGGGGCACAGATACGCAGTATTTT. Translating gives CASQQTGGTDTQYF.

The CDR3 nucleotides are TGTGCCACCAGCAGGGGAAGGACTGGCGAGCAGTACTTC. It yields the protein CATSRGRTGEQYF. The chain carries TRBV15 and TRBJ2-7, with D tentatively TRBD2 (5 bases). The CDR3 runs 13 residues. The germline gives CDR1 LNHNV, CDR2 YYDKDF (reference sequence). With 3 bases removed from V and 6 bases from J, the gap between germline ends came to 12 bases.

The CDR3 DNA follows: TGTGCCAGCAACGGAGGGACTCAGCAGTTCTTC. Its translation is CASNGGTQQFF. The V call is TRBV2, the J call TRBJ2-1, with D tentatively TRBD2 (6 bases). The CDR3 runs to 11 residues. The germline V and J ends were trimmed by 7 bases and 11 bases, with 12 bases remaining between them. The germline V gene encodes CDR1 SNHLY and CDR2 FYNNEI.

A few counts support this clone. The J gene is TRBJ2-7, the V gene TRBV29-1, with TRBD1 matching 7 bases. After removal of 6 bases from V and 7 bases from J, the junction contained 6 bases not matched to a gene. The germline V gene has CDR1 SQVTM and CDR2 ANQGSEA. The CDR3 loop spans 11 amino acids. CDR3 loop: CSVRTGEEQYF. CDR3 coding DNA: TGCAGCGTCCGGACAGGCGAAGAGCAGTACTTC.

The chain links TRBV18 to TRBJ2-3, with TRBD2 matching over 8 bases. Trimming cost V 8 bases and J 1 base; bases outside gene matches: 2. The CDR3 spans 13 residues. Germline loops: CDR1 KGHSH, CDR2 LQKENI. DNA of the CDR3: TGTGCCAGCCTTAGCGGGGGCACAGATACGCAGTATTTT. Its protein is CASLSGGTDTQYF.